Sequencing of this T cell receptor beta chain was carried out in a study of early T cells in non-severe SARS-CoV-2 infection (dated by TCRdb to about 2021). Context from the whole study: Bulk RNA from unsorted whole blood was used for TCR sequencing, so alpha and beta chains could not be paired.

The study was a case-control design nested within a healthcare worker cohort in London, UK, with weekly nasopharyngeal swab PCR tests and blood sampling. Between 23 and 31 March 2020, the week of the UK lockdown, healthcare workers were enrolled and then followed up weekly for as long as 16 weeks. Inclusive of the bounding cysteine and phenylalanine, the CDR3 is 13 residues long. Only the CDR3 DNA is retained, 39 bases long and in frame from the first base. V sheds 5 bases and J sheds 8 bases, leaving 15 bases between their ends. As encoded in the germline V gene, CDR1 is SGHTA while CDR2 is FQGTGA. This clonotype was seen at least ten times. It has no known antigen specificity. It has no much larger one-base neighbor in the sample; base qualities were not kept. What the work shows at the level of the full study, not this receptor alone: VDJdb matching was skewed toward anti-spike CD8 responses and likely underestimated virus-specific expansions, missing private and CD4 specificities.

Receptor libraries were prepared by 5' RACE. Sequenced using a NextSeq 500. Unique molecular identifiers were attached to individual cDNA molecules in the TCR library protocol so that sequencing error and PCR bias could be corrected. Both TCR alpha and beta chains were sequenced, and tight co-correlation was observed between alpha and beta sequence abundances in each sample. As for the original processing: Decombinator V4 was used to annotate TCR sequences for V gene, J gene and CDR3. Expanded TCRs were defined as changing significantly between any two time points under a Poisson model with p below 0.0001. TCR abundances were normalised to the total number of TCRs sequenced per sample and were expressed as counts per million. TRAV1-2 paired with TRAJ12, TRAJ20 or TRAJ33 defined MAIT TCRs, while TRAV10 paired with TRAJ18 defined iNKT TCRs. VDJdb, accessed 1 November 2021, was searched for CMV, EBV and SARS-CoV-2 annotated TCRs, excluding TCRs annotated for multiple antigens. TCRdb itself trimmed the public reads at Q25 with fastp, ran MiXCR and retained productive beta chains. For every CDR3 protein sequence, its rows merge into one entry that carries the most common genes and DNA. For this entry, the V and J calls and clone size follow TCRdb and not the study's own pipeline. The sample table holds 50,000 to 65,000 distinct CDR3 sequences, of which more than 8.5% were seen once. The ten biggest clones cover approximately 15% of the sample.

The chain links TRBV7-3 with TRBJ1-2; tentative D gene TRBD1, with 5 bases matching. The sequence was collected from an adult who was a healthcare worker with PCR-confirmed SARS-CoV-2 infection or an uninfected control (not recorded which). Sequenced sample: whole blood. The CDR3 amino acid sequence is: CASSLYTGTGYTF. At the DNA level, the sequence is TGTGCCAGCAGCCTTTATACGGGGACCGGCTACACCTTC.